These 21 T cell receptor beta chains were sequenced from one sample in a study of shared clonotypes between healthy human individuals. Clones were read by immunoSEQ multiplex PCR, and TCRdb kept only the in-frame ones, dropping some. The table shows fewer than 650,000 clones, with roughly four fifths occurring only once. Sequencing input: PBMCs. Receptors were obtained from a woman between 35 and 50 years old in good health. Some clones in this sample may be carry-over from other donors' samples.

This clone was seen a few times. The chain is built from TRBV28 and TRBJ2-3; 7 nucleotides align to TRBD2. The CDR3 has 16 residues. Trimming removed 3 bases from V and 1 base from J; junction bases left unmatched: 7. Germline values: CDR1 MDHEN, CDR2 SYDVKM. The CDR3: CASSFASGYRTDTQYF. The CDR3 DNA is TGTGCCAGCAGTTTCGCTAGCGGTTATCGCACAGATACGCAGTATTTT.

This chain connects TRBV15 to TRBJ1-2; tentatively, D is TRBD1 (6 bases). From germline, CDR1 is LNHNV and CDR2 YYDKDF (reference sequence). V was pared by 1 base and J by 5 bases, with 14 bases between. CDR3 length equals 15 residues. CDR3 loop: CATSRGGGLGYGYTF. CDR3 DNA: TGTGCCACCAGCAGAGGGGGGGGGCTAGGATATGGCTACACCTTC.

The chain couples TRBV7-6 to TRBJ1-1; no definite D call. This CDR3 contains 12 residues. Between the trimmed V and J ends, which lost 5 bases and 2 bases, there was a span of 6 bases. The germline V gene has CDR1 SGHVS and CDR2 FNYEAQ. DNA of the CDR3: TGTGCCAGCAGCGCACCCAACACTGAAGCTTTCTTT. It is translated as CASSAPNTEAFF.

The chain combines TRBV6-1 with TRBJ1-2; 9 bases map to TRBD1. Germline trimming cut 4 bases from V and 4 bases from J; bases unmatched to any gene: 7. In germline, CDR1 is MNHNS, CDR2 SASEGT. The CDR3 has 15 residues. The CDR3 DNA sequence: TGTGCCAGCAGTGCAAGTCCGGGACAGGGCTATGGCTACACCTTC. Residues: CASSASPGQGYGYTF.

This chain links TRBV28 with TRBJ1-2; maybe TRBD1 (5 bases). The V end lost 6 bases, the J end lost 4 bases, and 21 bases lay between the germline ends. CDR3 length equals 16 residues. The germline gives CDR1 MDHEN, CDR2 SYDVKM. This chain's CDR3 is CASSSPLVGVVYGYTF. CDR3 sequence (DNA): TGTGCCAGCAGCTCACCCCTGGTAGGGGTCGTCTATGGCTACACCTTC.

The chain links TRBV18 to TRBJ1-5; TRBD1 aligns across 7 bases. Unmatched junction bases numbered 6, after V lost 5 bases and J lost 5 bases. CDR1 KGHSH and CDR2 LQKENI come from the germline V gene. This CDR3 region has 14 residues. The CDR3: CASSGRQGDQPQHF. CDR3 nucleotide sequence: TGTGCCAGCTCAGGGCGACAGGGTGATCAGCCCCAGCATTTT.

V and J are TRBV27 and TRBJ2-2; 9 bases map to TRBD1. CDR1 is MNHEY, CDR2 SMNVEV, per germline (reference sequence). The V gene end was trimmed by 4 bases and the J gene end by 1 base; junction bases not matched to a gene: 1. This CDR3 spans 15 amino acids. The CDR3 bases are TGTGCCAGCAGTTGGGGACAGGGGAACACCGGGGAGCTGTTTTTT. Amino acid sequence: CASSWGQGNTGELFF.

The CDR3 coding sequence is TGTGCCAGCCGAGGAGAAGAGACCCAGTACTTC. This sequence encodes CASRGEETQYF. V and J are TRBV6-5 and TRBJ2-5, with D unclear. There are 11 residues in the CDR3. CDR1 and CDR2 (germline): MNHEY, SVGAGI. Trimming removed 8 bases at V and 3 bases at J, with 7 bases between.

V usage is TRBV7-9 and J usage is TRBJ1-3, with unresolved D. The V gene lost 0 bases and the J gene lost 2 bases, with 8 bases spanning the gap. The CDR3 runs to 15 residues. The germline V gene encodes CDR1 SEHNR and CDR2 FQNEAQ (reference sequence). CDR3 coding DNA: TGTGCCAGCAGCTTAGCGAGGGTAGCTGGAAACACCATATATTTT. Translating gives CASSLARVAGNTIYF.

Here the CDR3 reads CASSLRTSGSGGETQYF. CDR3 DNA: TGCGCCAGCAGCTTGAGGACAAGCGGGAGTGGTGGGGAGACCCAGTACTTC. This chain links TRBV5-1 with TRBJ2-5; 8 bases align to TRBD2. Germline assignment: CDR1 SGHRS and CDR2 YFSETQ. V shed 1 base, J shed 5 bases, and the junction held 13 bases outside the gene matches. The CDR3 has 17 residues. Based on the CDR3 plus reference TRBV5-1 and TRBJ2-5, the full variable domain is KAGVTQTPRYLIKTRGQQVTLSCSPISGHRSVSWYQQTPGQGLQFLFEYFSETQRNKGNFPGRFSGRQFSNSRSEMNVSTLELGDSALYLCASSLRTSGSGGETQYFGPGTRLLVL.

The V and J genes are TRBV5-1 and TRBJ2-3, with D possibly TRBD2 on 6 matching bases. Germline V lookup: CDR1 SGHRS, CDR2 YFSETQ. The CDR3 spans 13 residues. V was cut by 5 bases and J by 5 bases, with 12 bases left in between. In nucleotides, the CDR3 is TGCGCCAGCAGGGAGGGGCAGGGAGATACGCAGTATTTT. This codes for CASREGQGDTQYF.

Worth noting for this clone: The same CDR3 is also encoded by other DNA sequences in this sample. The gene calls are TRBV28 and TRBJ1-2; no reliable D call. The V end was cut by 5 bases, the J end by 5 bases, with 3 bases between. The CDR3 has 10 amino acids. The germline gives CDR1 MDHEN, CDR2 SYDVKM. The CDR3 sequence: CASSRYGYTF. CDR3 DNA sequence: TGTGCCAGCAGTCGTTATGGCTACACCTTC.

V gene TRBV5-1 combines with J gene TRBJ2-7; tentatively, D is TRBD1 or TRBD2 (5 bases each). CDR1 is SGHRS and CDR2 is YFSETQ in the germline V gene. V lost 7 bases and J 0 bases, leaving 11 bases between the germline ends. CDR3 length: 13 amino acids. In nucleotides, the CDR3 is TGCGCCAGCGGTCCAGGGAGCTCCTACGAGCAGTACTTC. Translated: CASGPGSSYEQYF.

This clone appeared a few times. CDR3 loop: CASSAIQGDNEKLFF. In DNA form, the CDR3 reads TGTGCCAGCAGTGCCATACAGGGAGATAATGAAAAACTGTTTTTT. The chain has TRBV25-1 and TRBJ1-4; possibly TRBD1 for D (6 bases). The CDR3 totals 15 residues. V gave up 4 bases and J gave up 4 bases, with 13 bases separating them. The V gene's germline CDR1 is MGHDK and CDR2 SYGVNS.

The V and J genes are TRBV28 and TRBJ1-5; 9 nucleotides align to TRBD1. The CDR3 is 17 residues long. The junction had 10 bases not matched to a gene; V was cut back by 6 bases and J by 1 base. The germline V gene encodes CDR1 MDHEN and CDR2 SYDVKM. CDR3 residues: CASRGGDRGFSNQPQHF. For the CDR3, the DNA is TGTGCCAGCAGGGGCGGAGACAGGGGGTTCAGCAATCAGCCCCAGCATTTT.

The V call is TRBV5-1, the J call TRBJ1-2; D perhaps matches TRBD1 (6 bases). Germline V gives CDR1 SGHRS, CDR2 YFSETQ. The V end was cut by 4 bases, the J end by 4 bases, with 26 bases between. The CDR3 has 18 amino acids. For the CDR3, the DNA is TGCGCCAGCAGCCCTGAGTATGGGCAGGGGCTCGGAGGCTATGGCTACACCTTC. Translated: CASSPEYGQGLGGYGYTF.

The CDR3 protein is CASSLVAGMGTEAFF. The CDR3 nucleotides are TGCGCCAGCAGCTTGGTGGCTGGGATGGGCACTGAAGCTTTCTTT. The chain joins TRBV5-1 to TRBJ1-1, with D unresolved. Germline CDR1 is SGHRS and CDR2 is YFSETQ. The CDR3 extends over 15 amino acids. V shed 0 bases and J shed 4 bases, with 13 bases lying between them.

This clone showed up just a few times. This likely reflects a read error, since a far larger clone is one base away. The conserved phenylalanine or tryptophan normally closing the CDR3 is absent here, so this likely arose from a read error. J is TRBJ2-3 and V is TRBV4-3, with D uncertain. CDR1 and CDR2 (germline): LGHNA, YSLEER. The CDR3 totals 15 residues. Trimming left V 0 bases short and J 4 bases short, with 11 bases between. The CDR3 spells CASSQDRLGADTQYL. DNA for the CDR3: TGCGCCAGCAGCCAAGATAGGCTGGGTGCAGATACGCAGTATCTT.

The gene calls are TRBV28 and TRBJ1-1; weak D call: TRBD1 (6 bases). CDR3 length: 15 residues. Germline V gives CDR1 MDHEN, CDR2 SYDVKM. Between the trimmed V and J ends, which lost 9 bases and 5 bases, there was a span of 22 bases. CDR3 sequence: CASTGSIVSGTEAFF. The CDR3 nucleotides are TGTGCCAGTACAGGGTCTATTGTCTCGGGGACTGAAGCTTTCTTT.

The rearrangement joins TRBV19 to TRBJ2-3; D ambiguous. Trimming took off 7 bases at V and 0 bases at J, with 11 bases between the two ends. The germline gives CDR1 LNHDA, CDR2 SQIVND (reference sequence). This CDR3 contains 14 residues. The CDR3 loop is CASTGGFSTDTQYF. CDR3 coding DNA: TGTGCCAGTACTGGCGGTTTTAGCACAGATACGCAGTATTTT. Full variable domain (missing parts from reference TRBV19 and TRBJ2-3): DGGITQSPKYLFRKEGQNVTLSCEQNLNHDAMYWYRQDPGQGLRLIYYSQIVNDFQKGDIAEGYSVSREKKESFPLTVTSAQKNPTAFYLCASTGGFSTDTQYFGPGTRLTVL.

The chain joins TRBV5-8 to TRBJ2-5; no reliable D call. The CDR3 runs to 14 residues. Trimming left V 2 bases short and J 5 bases short, with 13 bases between. Looked up from germline, CDR1 is SGHTS and CDR2 is YDEGEE. The CDR3 region is CASSFLIAGETQYF. DNA of the CDR3: TGTGCCAGCAGCTTTTTAATAGCTGGGGAGACCCAGTACTTC.